Presented here are 8 T cell receptor beta chains from one specimen sequenced in a study of shared clonotypes between healthy human individuals. Clones were read by immunoSEQ multiplex PCR, and TCRdb kept only the in-frame ones, dropping some. The repertoire holds 90,000 to 130,000 clones, with around 68% as singletons. Sequencing was done on a sample of memory CD8+ T cells sorted from blood. Documented subset: CD45RO+ cells pooled with CCR7-negative TemRA cells. The receptors here all came from a woman under 40 in good health.

This rearrangement joins TRBV27 to TRBJ2-7; the D gene is possibly TRBD2 (5 bases). In germline, CDR1 is MNHEY, CDR2 SMNVEV (reference sequence). V was clipped by 3 bases and J by 2 bases, with 11 bases between them. This CDR3 region has 14 residues. The CDR3 is CASSLRGPAYEQYF. In DNA form, the CDR3 reads TGTGCCAGCAGTTTGCGAGGGCCAGCCTACGAGCAGTACTTC.

This sequence joins TRBV7-9 and TRBJ2-1; 9 bases align to TRBD2. This CDR3 is 18 amino acids long. The junction had 9 bases not matched to a gene; V was cut back by 2 bases and J by 1 base. CDR1 is SEHNR, CDR2 FQNEAQ, per germline (reference sequence). CDR3 nucleotide sequence: TGTGCCAGCAGCTTAACGGCCGTAGCGGGAGCGTCCTACAATGAGCAGTTCTTC. The encoded protein is CASSLTAVAGASYNEQFF.

V usage is TRBV15 and J usage is TRBJ1-1, with D perhaps TRBD1 (5 bases). Germline CDR1 and CDR2: LNHNV and YYDKDF (reference sequence). Trimming took off 6 bases at V and 3 bases at J, with 23 bases between the two ends. The CDR3 has 17 amino acids. CDR3: CATRIGGDPTPDTEAFF. The CDR3, as DNA: TGTGCCACCAGAATTGGGGGGGACCCCACCCCGGACACTGAAGCTTTCTTT.

The CDR3 loop reads CASSFSFRGQDLNTQYF. In DNA, the CDR3 is TGTGCCAGCAGCTTCTCATTCCGGGGTCAGGATTTGAATACGCAGTATTTT. The chain employs TRBV7-3 and TRBJ2-3; TRBD2 is a possible D gene (5 bases). V lost 3 bases and J 7 bases, leaving 23 bases between the germline ends. The V gene's germline CDR1 is SGHTA and CDR2 FQGTGA. This CDR3 spans 17 amino acids.

This clone is a singleton in its sample. The V call is TRBV6-6, the J call TRBJ2-7; 11 nucleotides align to TRBD2. The CDR3 runs to 14 residues. Germline CDR1 MNHNY, CDR2 SVGAGI (reference sequence). Germline trimming cut 6 bases from V and 6 bases from J; bases unmatched to any gene: 7. CDR3 loop: CASSLELAGAEQYF. CDR3 DNA sequence: TGTGCCAGCAGCCTCGAACTAGCGGGAGCCGAGCAGTACTTC.

The chain combines TRBV6-4 with TRBJ1-5; TRBD1 is a possible D gene (5 bases). With 3 bases removed from V and 3 bases from J, the gap between germline ends came to 6 bases. The germline V gene has CDR1 MRHNA and CDR2 SNTAGT. This CDR3 contains 13 residues. CDR3 DNA sequence: TGTGCCAGCAGTGAGGGGGACAATCAGCCCCAGCATTTT. It yields the protein CASSEGDNQPQHF.

This clone showed up many times. V is TRBV11-3 and J is TRBJ2-2, with no clear D. Trimming cost V 2 bases and J 1 base, with 5 bases left between them. CDR3 length: 14 residues. Germline V CDR1 and CDR2: SGHNT, YENEEA. This chain's CDR3 is CASSLKGNTGELFF. DNA for the CDR3: TGTGCCAGCAGCTTAAAGGGGAACACCGGGGAGCTGTTTTTT.

This clone came up many times. V usage is TRBV2 and J usage is TRBJ1-1, with D maybe TRBD1 (5 bases). The germline CDR1 and CDR2 sequences are SNHLY and FYNNEI. Trimming shortened V by 6 bases and J by 1 base, and 12 bases separated the two germline ends. This CDR3 has 14 amino acids. CDR3 in amino acids: CASSASTENTEAFF. CDR3 coding DNA: TGTGCCAGCAGCGCCTCGACAGAGAACACTGAAGCTTTCTTT. The full variable domain, rest sourced from reference TRBV2 and TRBJ1-1, is EPEVTQTPSHQVTQMGQEVILRCVPISNHLYFYWYRQILGQKVEFLVSFYNNEISEKSEIFDDQFSVERPDGSNFTLKIRSTKLEDSAMYFCASSASTENTEAFFGQGTRLTVV.